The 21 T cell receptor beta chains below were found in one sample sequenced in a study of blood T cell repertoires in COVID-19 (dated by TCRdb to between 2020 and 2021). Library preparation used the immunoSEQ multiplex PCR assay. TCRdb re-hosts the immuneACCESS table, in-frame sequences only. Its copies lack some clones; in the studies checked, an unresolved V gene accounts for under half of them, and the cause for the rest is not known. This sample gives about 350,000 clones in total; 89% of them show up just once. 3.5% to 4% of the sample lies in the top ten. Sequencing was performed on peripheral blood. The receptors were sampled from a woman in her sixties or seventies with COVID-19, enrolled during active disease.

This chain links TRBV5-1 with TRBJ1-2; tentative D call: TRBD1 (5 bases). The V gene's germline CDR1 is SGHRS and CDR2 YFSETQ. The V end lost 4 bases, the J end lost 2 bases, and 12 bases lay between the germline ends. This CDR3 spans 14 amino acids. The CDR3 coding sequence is TGCGCCAGCAGCCCGGACACCCTAAACTATGGCTACACCTTC. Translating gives CASSPDTLNYGYTF.

The CDR3 region has the DNA TGTGCCAGCAGTGAAGGGTCCGCGGGGAGAGGCTACACCTTC. It yields the protein CASSEGSAGRGYTF. This chain connects TRBV6-1 to TRBJ1-2, with D unclear. CDR3 length: 14 residues. Trimming removed 1 base from V and 8 bases from J, with 14 bases in between. Germline lookup yields CDR1 MNHNS and CDR2 SASEGT.

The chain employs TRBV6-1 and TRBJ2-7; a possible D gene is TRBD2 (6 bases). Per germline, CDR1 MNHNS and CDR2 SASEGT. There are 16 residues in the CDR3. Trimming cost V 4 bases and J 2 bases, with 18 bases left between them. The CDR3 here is CASSAGLFMSPYEQYF. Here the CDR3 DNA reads TGTGCCAGCAGTGCGGGACTCTTTATGAGCCCCTACGAGCAGTACTTC.

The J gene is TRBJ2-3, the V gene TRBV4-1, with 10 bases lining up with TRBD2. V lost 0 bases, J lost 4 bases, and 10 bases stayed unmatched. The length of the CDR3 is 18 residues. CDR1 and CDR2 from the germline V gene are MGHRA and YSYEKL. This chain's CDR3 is CASSQDSTAGGPADTQYF. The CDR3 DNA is TGCGCCAGCAGCCAAGATTCGACAGCGGGGGGGCCCGCAGATACGCAGTATTTT.

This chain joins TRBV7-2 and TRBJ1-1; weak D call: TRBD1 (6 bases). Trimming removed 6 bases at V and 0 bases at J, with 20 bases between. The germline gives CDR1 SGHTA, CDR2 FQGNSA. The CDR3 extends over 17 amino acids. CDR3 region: CASSSGGLGRLNTEAFF. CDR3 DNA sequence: TGTGCCAGCAGTTCGGGGGGCCTAGGACGATTGAACACTGAAGCTTTCTTT.

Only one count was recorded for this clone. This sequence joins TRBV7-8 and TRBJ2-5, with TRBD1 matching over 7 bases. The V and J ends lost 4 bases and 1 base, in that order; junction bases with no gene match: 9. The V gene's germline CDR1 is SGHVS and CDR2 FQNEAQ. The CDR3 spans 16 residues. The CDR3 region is CASSWVGGQAQETQYF. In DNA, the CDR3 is TGTGCCAGCAGCTGGGTAGGGGGCCAGGCCCAAGAGACCCAGTACTTC. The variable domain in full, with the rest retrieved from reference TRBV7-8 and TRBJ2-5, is GAGVSQSPRYKVAKRGQDVALRCDPISGHVSLFWYQQALGQGPEFLTYFQNEAQLDKSGLPSDRFFAERPEGSVSTLKIQRTQQEDSAVYLCASSWVGGQAQETQYFGPGTRLLVL.

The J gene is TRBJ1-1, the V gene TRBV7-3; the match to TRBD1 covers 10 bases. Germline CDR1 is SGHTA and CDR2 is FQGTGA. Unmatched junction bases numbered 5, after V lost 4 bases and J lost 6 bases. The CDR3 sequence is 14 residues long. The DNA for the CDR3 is TGTGCCAGCAGCTCGGGACAGGGGAGTTCTGAAGCTTTCTTT. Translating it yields CASSSGQGSSEAFF.

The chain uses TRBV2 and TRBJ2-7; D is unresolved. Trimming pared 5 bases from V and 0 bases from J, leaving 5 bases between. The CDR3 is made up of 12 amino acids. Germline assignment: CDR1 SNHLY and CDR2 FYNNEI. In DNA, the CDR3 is TGTGCCAGCAGTCGGTCCTCCTACGAGCAGTACTTC. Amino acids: CASSRSSYEQYF.

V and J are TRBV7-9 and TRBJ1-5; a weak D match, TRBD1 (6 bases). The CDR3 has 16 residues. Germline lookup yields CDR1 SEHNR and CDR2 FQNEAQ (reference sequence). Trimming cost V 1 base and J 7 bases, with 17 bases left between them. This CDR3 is CASSLGTGQGTQPQHF. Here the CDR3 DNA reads TGTGCCAGCAGCTTAGGGACGGGGCAGGGGACCCAGCCCCAGCATTTT.

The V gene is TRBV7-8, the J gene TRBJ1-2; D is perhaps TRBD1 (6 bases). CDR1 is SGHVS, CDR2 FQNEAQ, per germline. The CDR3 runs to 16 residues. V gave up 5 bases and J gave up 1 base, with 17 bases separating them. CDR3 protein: CASSPSLGHFNYGYTF. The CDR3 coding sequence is TGTGCCAGCAGCCCCTCCCTGGGACATTTTAACTATGGCTACACCTTC.

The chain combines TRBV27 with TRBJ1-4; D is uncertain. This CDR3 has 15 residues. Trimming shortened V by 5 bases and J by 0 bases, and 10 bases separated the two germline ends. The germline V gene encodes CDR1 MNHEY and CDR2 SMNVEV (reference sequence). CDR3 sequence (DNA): TGTGCCAGCAGTCCGTCCACAACAACTAATGAAAAACTGTTTTTT. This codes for CASSPSTTTNEKLFF.

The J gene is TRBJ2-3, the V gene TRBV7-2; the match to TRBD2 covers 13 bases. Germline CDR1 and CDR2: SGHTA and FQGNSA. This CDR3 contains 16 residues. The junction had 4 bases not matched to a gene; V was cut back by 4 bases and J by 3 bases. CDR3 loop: CASSSGLAGATDTQYF. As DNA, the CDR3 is TGTGCCAGCAGCTCAGGACTAGCGGGAGCTACAGATACGCAGTATTTT.

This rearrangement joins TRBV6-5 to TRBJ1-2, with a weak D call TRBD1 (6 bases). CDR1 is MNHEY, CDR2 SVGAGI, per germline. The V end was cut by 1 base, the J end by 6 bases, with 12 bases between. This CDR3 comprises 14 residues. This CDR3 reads CASSYYLGANGYTF. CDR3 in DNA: TGTGCCAGCAGTTACTATCTGGGGGCAAATGGCTACACCTTC.

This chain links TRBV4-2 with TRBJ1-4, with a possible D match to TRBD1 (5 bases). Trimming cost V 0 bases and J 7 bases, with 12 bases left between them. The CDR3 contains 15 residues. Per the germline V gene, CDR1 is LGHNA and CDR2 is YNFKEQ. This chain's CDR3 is CASSQDGGGAEKLFF. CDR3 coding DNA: TGTGCCAGCAGCCAAGATGGGGGGGGAGCTGAAAAACTGTTTTTT.

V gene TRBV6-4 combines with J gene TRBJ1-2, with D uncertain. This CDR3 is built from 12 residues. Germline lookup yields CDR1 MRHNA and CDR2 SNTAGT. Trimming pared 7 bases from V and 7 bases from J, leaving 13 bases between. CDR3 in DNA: TGTGCCAGCACGGTTTCCCTTGGTGGCTACACCTTC. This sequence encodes CASTVSLGGYTF.

The CDR3 protein is CASSYDRPDGYTF. DNA for the CDR3: TGCGCCAGCAGTTATGACAGGCCGGATGGCTACACCTTC. The chain uses TRBV5-1 and TRBJ1-2; D may be TRBD1 (6 bases). In germline, CDR1 is SGHRS, CDR2 YFSETQ. The CDR3 contains 13 residues. V lost 5 bases to trimming and J lost 6 bases, with 14 bases between them.

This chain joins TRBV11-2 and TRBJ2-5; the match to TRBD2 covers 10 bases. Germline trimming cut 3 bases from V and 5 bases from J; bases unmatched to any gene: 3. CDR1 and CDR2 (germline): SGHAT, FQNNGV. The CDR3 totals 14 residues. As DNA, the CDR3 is TGTGCCAGCAGCTTTTCTAGCGGGGGCGAGACCCAGTACTTC. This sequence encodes CASSFSSGGETQYF.

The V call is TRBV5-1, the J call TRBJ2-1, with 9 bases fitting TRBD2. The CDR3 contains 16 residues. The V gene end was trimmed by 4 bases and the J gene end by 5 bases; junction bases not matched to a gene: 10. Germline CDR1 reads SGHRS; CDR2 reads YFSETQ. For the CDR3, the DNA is TGCGCCAGCAGCCCTAAATGGACTAGCGTAGACAATGAGCAGTTCTTC. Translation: CASSPKWTSVDNEQFF.

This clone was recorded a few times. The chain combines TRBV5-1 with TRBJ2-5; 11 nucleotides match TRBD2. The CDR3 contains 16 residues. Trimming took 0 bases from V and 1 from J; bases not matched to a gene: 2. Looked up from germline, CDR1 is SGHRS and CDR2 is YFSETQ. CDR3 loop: CASSLGSGGAQETQYF. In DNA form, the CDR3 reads TGCGCCAGCAGCTTGGGTAGCGGGGGGGCCCAAGAGACCCAGTACTTC.

The CDR3 spells CASSRRTTDTQYF. CDR3 DNA: TGTGCCAGCAGCCGACGGACTACAGATACGCAGTATTTT. The chain has TRBV5-6 and TRBJ2-3, with D tentatively TRBD2 (5 bases). The CDR3 runs 13 residues. The V gene's germline CDR1 is SGHDT and CDR2 YYEEEE. With 4 bases removed from V and 3 bases from J, the gap between germline ends came to 9 bases.

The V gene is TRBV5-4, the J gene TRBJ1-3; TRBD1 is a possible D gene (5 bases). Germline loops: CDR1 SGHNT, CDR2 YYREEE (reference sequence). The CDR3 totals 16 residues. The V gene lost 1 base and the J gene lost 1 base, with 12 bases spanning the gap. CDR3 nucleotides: TGTGCCAGCAGCTTGATGGTTGGGGGGTCTGGAAACACCATATATTTT. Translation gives CASSLMVGGSGNTIYF.